These 31 T cell receptor beta chains share one sample of origin, sequenced in a study of shared clonotypes between healthy human individuals. CD8 cells classed as naive were CD45RO-negative and positively selected for CCR7, excluding terminally differentiated effector memory CD45RA+ cells. Clones were sequenced by immunoSEQ multiplex PCR, and TCRdb holds only the in-frame ones, with some missing. The repertoire holds about 2.1 million clones, with 90% to 95% as singletons. The sequencing sample was made of naive CD8+ T cells from PBMCs. The receptor set was obtained from a man aged 18 to 30 in good health. Some clones in this sample may be carry-over from other donors' samples.

The J gene is TRBJ2-4, the V gene TRBV25-1; tentative D call: TRBD1 (6 bases). Trimming took 6 bases from V and 7 from J, leaving 13 bases between them. This CDR3 spans 13 amino acids. Germline values: CDR1 MGHDK, CDR2 SYGVNS. The CDR3 protein is CASSPQGRNIQYF. The CDR3 DNA follows: TGTGCCAGCAGCCCACAGGGCAGGAACATTCAGTACTTC.

This chain uses TRBV28 with TRBJ2-5; 12 bases match TRBD2. Trimming at V came to 2 bases and at J to 2 bases, leaving 6 bases not matched to a gene. This CDR3 is 17 amino acids long. The germline gives CDR1 MDHEN, CDR2 SYDVKM. The chain's CDR3 is CASSLTSGLAGQETQYF. The CDR3 DNA sequence: TGTGCCAGCAGTTTAACCTCGGGACTAGCGGGTCAAGAGACCCAGTACTTC.

The chain has TRBV7-3 and TRBJ2-1; D is ambiguous. This CDR3 contains 15 residues. Trimming pared 5 bases from V and 0 bases from J, leaving 11 bases between. The germline V gene encodes CDR1 SGHTA and CDR2 FQGTGA. CDR3 coding DNA: TGTGCCAGCAGCCCCGTGGCCAGCTCCTACAATGAGCAGTTCTTC. Translation: CASSPVASSYNEQFF.

The chain uses TRBV7-8 and TRBJ2-7, with a tentative D call TRBD2 (6 bases). V lost 5 bases to trimming and J lost 3 bases, with 14 bases between them. The CDR3 loop spans 14 amino acids. CDR1 and CDR2 (germline): SGHVS, FQNEAQ. CDR3 in amino acids: CASSPRGYVYEQYF. CDR3 in DNA: TGTGCCAGCAGCCCTCGGGGGTACGTCTACGAGCAGTACTTC.

The V and J genes are TRBV27 and TRBJ2-6, with D possibly being TRBD2 (5 bases). The CDR3 sequence is 18 residues long. From germline, CDR1 is MNHEY and CDR2 SMNVEV (reference sequence). V was clipped by 6 bases and J by 0 bases, with 18 bases between them. CDR3 DNA: TGTGCCAGCAGCCCATCCGGACGGGAAGTCTCTGGGGCCAACGTCCTGACTTTC. Protein sequence: CASSPSGREVSGANVLTF.

CDR3 loop: CASSQGVTGELFF. CDR3 nucleotide sequence: TGTGCCAGCAGCCAAGGGGTCACCGGGGAGCTGTTTTTT. The chain is built from TRBV7-9 and TRBJ2-2, with a tentative D call TRBD1 (5 bases). The germline CDR1 and CDR2 sequences are SEHNR and FQNEAQ (reference sequence). The CDR3 covers 13 residues. V shed 5 bases and J shed 4 bases, with 8 bases lying between them.

The V and J genes are TRBV29-1 and TRBJ2-5, with D perhaps TRBD2 (6 bases). This CDR3 region has 15 residues. Per the germline V gene, CDR1 is SQVTM and CDR2 is ANQGSEA. V lost 3 bases, J lost 1 base, and 15 bases lay in between. CDR3 amino acids: CSVDTTGLLQETQYF. CDR3 sequence (DNA): TGCAGCGTTGACACGACGGGACTGCTCCAAGAGACCCAGTACTTC.

The rearrangement uses TRBV28 and TRBJ2-7, with TRBD2 identical over 13 bases. V lost 3 bases to trimming and J lost 0 bases; unmatched junction nucleotides: 8. The germline gives CDR1 MDHEN, CDR2 SYDVKM. CDR3 size: 18 residues. The CDR3 spells CASSLRLAGGLSSYEQYF. The CDR3 DNA follows: TGTGCCAGCAGTTTGCGACTAGCGGGAGGACTGAGCTCCTACGAGCAGTACTTC.

The chain carries TRBV2 and TRBJ1-5; 11 nucleotides match TRBD1. Germline-derived CDR1 and CDR2 are SNHLY and FYNNEI. The V gene end was trimmed by 5 bases and the J gene end by 1 base; junction bases not matched to a gene: 7. The CDR3 runs to 17 residues. CDR3 protein: CASSFPRDRGSNQPQHF. The DNA of the CDR3 is TGTGCCAGCAGTTTCCCCCGGGACAGGGGGAGCAATCAGCCCCAGCATTTT.

This chain joins TRBV28 and TRBJ2-1, with TRBD2 matching over 7 bases. Per the germline V gene, CDR1 is MDHEN and CDR2 is SYDVKM. The CDR3 spans 16 residues. The V gene end was trimmed by 4 bases and the J gene end by 2 bases; junction bases not matched to a gene: 8. In DNA form, the CDR3 reads TGTGCCAGCAGTTCCCCTGCGGGAGCCACCTACAATGAGCAGTTCTTC. This codes for CASSSPAGATYNEQFF.

This chain uses TRBV28 with TRBJ2-1; 11 nucleotides match TRBD2. CDR3 length equals 20 residues. V gave up 5 bases and J gave up 4 bases; unmatched junction bases: 19. Germline V gene sequence: CDR1 MDHEN, CDR2 SYDVKM. The CDR3 bases are TGTGCCAGCAGTCGGAACCCTTCTAGCGGGAGGTTCTTCAGATACAATGAGCAGTTCTTC. Encoded protein: CASSRNPSSGRFFRYNEQFF. Together with reference TRBV28 and TRBJ2-1, the CDR3 gives the full variable domain: DVKVTQSSRYLVKRTGEKVFLECVQDMDHENMFWYRQDPGLGLRLIYFSYDVKMKEKGDIPEGYSVSREKKERFSLILESASTNQTSMYLCASSRNPSSGRFFRYNEQFFGPGTRLTVL.

The V gene is TRBV5-4, the J gene TRBJ1-1; possible D gene TRBD1, 6 bases. The V and J ends lost 4 bases and 1 base respectively, with 14 bases between them. CDR1 SGHNT and CDR2 YYREEE come from the germline V gene (reference sequence). This CDR3 region has 15 residues. The CDR3 here is CASSRPGHPNTEAFF. The CDR3 DNA follows: TGTGCCAGCAGCCGGCCGGGACACCCGAACACTGAAGCTTTCTTT.

V gene TRBV7-9 combines with J gene TRBJ1-1; weak D call: TRBD1 (6 bases). The CDR3 is 15 residues long. Trimming pared 5 bases from V and 4 bases from J, leaving 17 bases between. Germline assignment: CDR1 SEHNR and CDR2 FQNEAQ (reference sequence). The CDR3 DNA follows: TGTGCCAGCAGCCCCCGCCAGGGGCTTAGCACTGAAGCTTTCTTT. Translated: CASSPRQGLSTEAFF.

The rearrangement uses TRBV18 and TRBJ2-7, with D tentatively TRBD2 (5 bases). V dropped 3 bases and J dropped 2 bases, with 14 bases sitting between them. Looked up from germline, CDR1 is KGHSH and CDR2 is LQKENI. The CDR3 extends over 15 amino acids. CDR3 coding DNA: TGTGCCAGCTCACCCGGCCGGGGAACCACCTACGAGCAGTACTTC. Translated, it gives CASSPGRGTTYEQYF.

The chain links TRBV10-3 to TRBJ2-1, with D possibly being TRBD1 (5 bases). Germline V gives CDR1 ENHRY, CDR2 SYGVKD. Trimming removed 0 bases from V and 4 bases from J, with 13 bases in between. The CDR3 extends over 16 amino acids. The CDR3 is CAISESSEGVYNEQFF. CDR3 nucleotide sequence: TGTGCCATCAGTGAGTCTTCGGAAGGGGTATACAATGAGCAGTTCTTC.

The gene calls are TRBV6-7 and TRBJ1-2; a weak D match, TRBD1 (6 bases). TRBV6-7 is an ORF, with its function uncertain. With 1 base removed from V and 4 bases from J, the gap between germline ends came to 13 bases. This CDR3 contains 15 residues. The CDR3 sequence is CASSYLSGHCYGYTF. CDR3 in DNA: TGTGCCAGCAGTTACTTATCGGGACATTGCTATGGCTACACCTTC.

The chain employs TRBV6-5 and TRBJ2-1; 8 bases line up with TRBD1. CDR1 is MNHEY and CDR2 is SVGAGI in the germline V gene. V gave up 2 bases and J gave up 2 bases; unmatched junction bases: 5. The CDR3 totals 16 residues. The CDR3 DNA sequence: TGTGCCAGCAGTTACGACAGGGGAGGTCCCTACAATGAGCAGTTCTTC. This codes for CASSYDRGGPYNEQFF.

The chain links TRBV27 to TRBJ2-1; either TRBD1 or TRBD2 may supply D (5 bases each). This CDR3 has 14 amino acids. The ends were cut back, 7 bases at V and 8 bases at J, with 18 bases in the middle. Germline V lookup: CDR1 MNHEY, CDR2 SMNVEV (reference sequence). CDR3 DNA: TGTGCCAGCAAGCCGGGGCGTAAGGCAGATGAGCAGTTCTTC. The encoded protein is CASKPGRKADEQFF.

The chain has TRBV4-3 and TRBJ1-2; TRBD1 might be the D (5 bases). CDR3 length: 17 residues. The germline gives CDR1 LGHNA, CDR2 YSLEER. V lost 0 bases and J 3 bases, leaving 17 bases between the germline ends. The DNA for the CDR3 is TGCGCCAGCAGCCAAGATGAGGTCAGGGTAATTGACTATGGCTACACCTTC. This sequence encodes CASSQDEVRVIDYGYTF.

With respect to this clone: The sample holds other DNA sequences that translate to the same CDR3. The J gene is TRBJ2-1, the V gene TRBV7-9; no clear D. Trimming took off 1 base at V and 1 base at J, with 2 bases between the two ends. There are 13 residues in the CDR3. The germline gives CDR1 SEHNR, CDR2 FQNEAQ (reference sequence). The CDR3 protein is CASSLGSYNEQFF. CDR3 DNA: TGTGCCAGCAGCTTAGGGTCCTACAATGAGCAGTTCTTC.

Remarks on this clone: Within the sample, other DNA sequences also encode this same CDR3. V is TRBV6-1 and J is TRBJ2-7; D not certain. CDR3 size: 13 residues. Per germline, CDR1 MNHNS and CDR2 SASEGT. V was pared by 1 base and J by 2 bases, with 6 bases between. The CDR3 region has the DNA TGTGCCAGCAGTGAAGGGTTTGCCTACGAGCAGTACTTC. Translated, it gives CASSEGFAYEQYF.

The rearrangement links TRBV5-1 to TRBJ1-2; D call uncertain. CDR1 SGHRS and CDR2 YFSETQ come from the germline V gene. CDR3 length: 15 residues. Trimming stripped 4 bases from V and 2 bases from J, with 15 bases between. CDR3 residues: CASSPVGGVNYGYTF. CDR3 bases: TGCGCCAGCAGCCCGGTTGGTGGGGTGAACTATGGCTACACCTTC.

V usage is TRBV6-5 and J usage is TRBJ1-2; D is unclear. The germline V gene encodes CDR1 MNHEY and CDR2 SVGAGI. Trimming removed 6 bases from V and 6 bases from J, with 20 bases in between. The CDR3 spans 15 residues. As DNA, the CDR3 is TGTGCCAGCAGACCTGGACCCACGGATGGGCATGGCTACACCTTC. Its protein is CASRPGPTDGHGYTF.

This CDR3 is CASSLSTSGRYEQFF. The CDR3 DNA sequence: TGTGCCAGCAGCTTGTCCACTAGCGGGAGGTATGAGCAGTTCTTC. The rearrangement joins TRBV5-6 to TRBJ2-1; TRBD2 matches at 12 bases. Trimming took 1 base from V and 8 from J; bases not matched to a gene: 4. Germline-derived CDR1 and CDR2 are SGHDT and YYEEEE. The CDR3 is 15 residues long.

This chain joins TRBV28 and TRBJ1-5; a weak D match, TRBD1 (6 bases). The CDR3 runs 20 residues. Trimming removed 5 bases at V and 3 bases at J, with 29 bases between. Looked up from germline, CDR1 is MDHEN and CDR2 is SYDVKM. CDR3 protein: CASSPLTGFGVDGVNQPQHF. The CDR3 coding sequence is TGTGCCAGCAGTCCCTTAACAGGGTTTGGGGTAGATGGGGTCAATCAGCCCCAGCATTTT.

The rearrangement uses TRBV27 and TRBJ1-2, with 11 bases identical to TRBD1. The CDR3 length is 13 residues. CDR1 and CDR2 (germline): MNHEY, SMNVEV (reference sequence). The V segment lost 7 bases and the J segment 6 bases; nucleotides outside the gene matches: 4. The CDR3 DNA reads as TGTGCCAGCACCTCGGGACAGGGGGATGGCTACACCTTC. This codes for CASTSGQGDGYTF.

The chain is built from TRBV7-2 and TRBJ2-1, with TRBD1 identical over 9 bases. CDR3 length equals 14 residues. V was pared by 5 bases and J by 7 bases, with 6 bases of the junction left unmatched. The germline gives CDR1 SGHTA, CDR2 FQGNSA. CDR3 loop: CASSRRQGGNEQFF. The CDR3 region has the DNA TGTGCCAGCAGCCGACGACAGGGGGGGAATGAGCAGTTCTTC.

As for this clone: Other DNA variants within this sample encode the same CDR3. This chain connects TRBV4-1 to TRBJ2-7; D possibly uses TRBD1 or TRBD2 (5 bases each). V lost 3 bases and J lost 0, with 15 bases in between. The germline V gene encodes CDR1 MGHRA and CDR2 YSYEKL. The CDR3 extends over 16 amino acids. CDR3 bases: TGCGCCAGCAGCCAGGACTCCAACAGGATCTCCTACGAGCAGTACTTC. Encoded protein: CASSQDSNRISYEQYF.

The V call is TRBV7-9, the J call TRBJ2-7; D not certain. Looked up from germline, CDR1 is SEHNR and CDR2 is FQNEAQ (reference sequence). This CDR3 contains 12 residues. Trimming stripped 6 bases from V and 6 bases from J, with 12 bases between. The CDR3 nucleotides are TGTGCCAGCAGGCCAGGAGAGAGCGAGCAGTACTTC. Translation gives CASRPGESEQYF.

The chain recombines TRBV27 with TRBJ2-1; 9 bases map to TRBD2. The length of the CDR3 is 15 residues. Germline V gives CDR1 MNHEY, CDR2 SMNVEV (reference sequence). J lost 7 bases, V lost 8 bases, and 12 bases had no gene match. CDR3 nucleotide sequence: TGTGCCAGCCGTTCAAGGGCGGGAGGGATTAATGAGCAGTTCTTC. Its translation is CASRSRAGGINEQFF.

This chain joins TRBV11-2 and TRBJ2-7; TRBD1 matches at 8 bases. CDR1 SGHAT and CDR2 FQNNGV come from the germline V gene. CDR3 length: 14 amino acids. J lost 2 bases, V lost 5 bases, and 5 bases had no gene match. The CDR3 DNA reads as TGTGCCAGCAGCATCGGGACAGGAGCCTACGAGCAGTACTTC. This sequence encodes CASSIGTGAYEQYF.